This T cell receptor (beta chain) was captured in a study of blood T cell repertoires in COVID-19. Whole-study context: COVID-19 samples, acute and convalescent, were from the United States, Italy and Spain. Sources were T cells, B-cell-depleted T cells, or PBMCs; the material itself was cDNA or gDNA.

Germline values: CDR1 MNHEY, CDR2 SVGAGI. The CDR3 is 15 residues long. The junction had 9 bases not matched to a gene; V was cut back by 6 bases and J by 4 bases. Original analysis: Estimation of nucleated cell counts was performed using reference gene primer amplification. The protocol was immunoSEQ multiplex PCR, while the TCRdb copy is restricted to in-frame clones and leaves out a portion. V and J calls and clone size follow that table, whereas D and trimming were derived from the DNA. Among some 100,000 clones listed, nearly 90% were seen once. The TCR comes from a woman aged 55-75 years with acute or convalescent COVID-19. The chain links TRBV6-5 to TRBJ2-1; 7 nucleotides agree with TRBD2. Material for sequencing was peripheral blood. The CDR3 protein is CASSDPGLIYNEQFF. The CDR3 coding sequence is TGTGCCAGCAGCGACCCGGGACTAATATACAATGAGCAGTTCTTC.